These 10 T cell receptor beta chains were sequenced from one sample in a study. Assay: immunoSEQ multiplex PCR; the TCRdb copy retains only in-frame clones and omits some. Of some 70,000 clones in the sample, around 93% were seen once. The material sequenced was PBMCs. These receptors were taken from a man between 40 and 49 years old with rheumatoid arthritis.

CDR3 nucleotides: TGTGCCAGCAGCTTTTGGGGGAGGGCCACGAATGAGCAGTTCTTC. As protein: CASSFWGRATNEQFF. This chain joins TRBV7-8 and TRBJ2-1, with TRBD2 matching over 7 bases. There are 15 residues in the CDR3. Germline assignment: CDR1 SGHVS and CDR2 FQNEAQ. The trim removed 3 bases at V and 7 bases at J, leaving 9 bases unmatched.

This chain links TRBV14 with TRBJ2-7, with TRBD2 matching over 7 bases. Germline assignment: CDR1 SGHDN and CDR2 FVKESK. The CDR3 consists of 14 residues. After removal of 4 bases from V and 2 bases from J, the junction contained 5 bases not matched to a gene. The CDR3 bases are TGTGCCAGCAGCCGTGTCGGGACTACCTACGAGCAGTACTTC. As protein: CASSRVGTTYEQYF.

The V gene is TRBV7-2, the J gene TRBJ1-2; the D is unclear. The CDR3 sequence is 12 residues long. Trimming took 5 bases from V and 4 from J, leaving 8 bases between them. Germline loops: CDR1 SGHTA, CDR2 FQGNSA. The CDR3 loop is CASSDKSYGYTF. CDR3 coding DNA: TGTGCCAGCAGCGACAAAAGCTATGGCTACACCTTC.

In DNA form, the CDR3 reads TGTGCCAGCAGCAGTGGGGCAAGTAACAATTCACCCCTCCACTTT. Its protein is CASSSGASNNSPLHF. The gene calls are TRBV5-4 and TRBJ1-6, with D perhaps matching TRBD1 (5 bases). V lost 4 bases, J lost 7 bases, and 15 bases lay in between. This CDR3 contains 15 residues. CDR1 is SGHNT and CDR2 is YYREEE in the germline V gene (reference sequence). The variable domain in full, completed from reference TRBV5-4 and TRBJ1-6, reads ETGVTQSPTHLIKTRGQQVTLRCSSQSGHNTVSWYQQALGQGPQFIFQYYREEENGRGNFPPRFSGLQFPNYSSELNVNALELDDSALYLCASSSGASNNSPLHFGNGTRLTVT.

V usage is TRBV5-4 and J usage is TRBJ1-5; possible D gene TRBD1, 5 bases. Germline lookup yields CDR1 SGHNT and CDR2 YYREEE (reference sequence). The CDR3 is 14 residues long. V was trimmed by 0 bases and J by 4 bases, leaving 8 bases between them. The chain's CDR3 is CASSLAGMNQPQHF. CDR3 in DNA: TGTGCCAGCAGCTTGGCAGGGATGAATCAGCCCCAGCATTTT.

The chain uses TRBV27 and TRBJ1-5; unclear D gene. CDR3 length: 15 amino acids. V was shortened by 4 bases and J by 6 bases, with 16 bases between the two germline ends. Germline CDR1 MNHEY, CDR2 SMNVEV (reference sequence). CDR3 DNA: TGTGCCAGCAGTTCCCGGCCGGACTACGCTCAGCCCCAGCATTTT. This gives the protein CASSSRPDYAQPQHF.

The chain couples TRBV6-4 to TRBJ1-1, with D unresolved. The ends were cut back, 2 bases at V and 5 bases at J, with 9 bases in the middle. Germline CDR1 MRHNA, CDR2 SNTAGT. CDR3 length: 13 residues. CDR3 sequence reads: CASSDGLGTEAFF. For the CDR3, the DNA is TGTGCCAGCAGTGACGGATTGGGAACTGAAGCTTTCTTT.

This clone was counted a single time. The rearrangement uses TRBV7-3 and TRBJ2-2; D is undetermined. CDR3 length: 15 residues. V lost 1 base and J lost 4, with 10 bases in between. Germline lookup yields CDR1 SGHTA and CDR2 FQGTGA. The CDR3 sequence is CASSLNPWGTGELFF. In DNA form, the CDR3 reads TGTGCCAGCAGCTTAAACCCCTGGGGCACCGGGGAGCTGTTTTTT.

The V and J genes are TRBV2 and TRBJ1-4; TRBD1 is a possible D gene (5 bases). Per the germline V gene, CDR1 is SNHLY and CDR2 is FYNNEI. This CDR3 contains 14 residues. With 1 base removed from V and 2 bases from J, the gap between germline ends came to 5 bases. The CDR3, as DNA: TGTGCCAGCAGTGAAGGGGGGACTAATGAAAAACTGTTTTTT. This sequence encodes CASSEGGTNEKLFF.

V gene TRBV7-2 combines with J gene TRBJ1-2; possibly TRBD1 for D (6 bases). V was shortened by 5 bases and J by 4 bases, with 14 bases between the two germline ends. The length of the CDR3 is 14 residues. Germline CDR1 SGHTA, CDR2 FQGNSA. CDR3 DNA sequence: TGTGCCAGCAGCCCCATAGGACAGCTCTATGGCTACACCTTC. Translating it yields CASSPIGQLYGYTF.